This TCR beta chain originates from a study of control samples from healthy donors and cancer patients. Some clones are missing from TCRdb's copy, which holds only in-frame ones; the method was immunoSEQ multiplex PCR. The table lists under 200,000 clones, about 94% of them singletons. The germline V gene has CDR1 SGDLS and CDR2 YYNGEE. With V trimmed by 3 bases and J by 2 bases, 4 bases remained unmatched. The CDR3 spans 14 residues. This clone came up a few times. Other nucleotide sequences in the sample specify the same CDR3. This sequence originates from a woman between 40 and 55 years old in good health. Material for sequencing was blood. The rearrangement uses TRBV9 and TRBJ2-7; 8 bases align to TRBD1. The CDR3 loop is CASSAGTGPYEQYF. The DNA of the CDR3 is TGTGCCAGCAGCGCAGGGACAGGACCCTACGAGCAGTACTTC.